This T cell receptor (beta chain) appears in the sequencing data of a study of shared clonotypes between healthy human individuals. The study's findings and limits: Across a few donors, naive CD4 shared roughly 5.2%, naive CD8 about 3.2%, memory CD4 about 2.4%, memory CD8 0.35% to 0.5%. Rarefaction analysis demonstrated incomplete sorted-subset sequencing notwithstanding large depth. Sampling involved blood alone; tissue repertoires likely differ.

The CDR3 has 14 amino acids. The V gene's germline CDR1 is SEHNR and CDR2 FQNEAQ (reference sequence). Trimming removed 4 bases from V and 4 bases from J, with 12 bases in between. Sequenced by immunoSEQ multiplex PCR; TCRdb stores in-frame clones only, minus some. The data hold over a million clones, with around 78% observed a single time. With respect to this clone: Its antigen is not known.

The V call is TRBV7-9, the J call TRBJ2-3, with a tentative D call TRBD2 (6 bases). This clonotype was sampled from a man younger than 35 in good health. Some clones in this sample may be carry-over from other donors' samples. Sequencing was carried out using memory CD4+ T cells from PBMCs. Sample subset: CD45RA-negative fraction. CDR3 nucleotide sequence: TGTGCCAGCAGCTCGACTAGTAGGGCAGATACGCAGTATTTT. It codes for CASSSTSRADTQYF.